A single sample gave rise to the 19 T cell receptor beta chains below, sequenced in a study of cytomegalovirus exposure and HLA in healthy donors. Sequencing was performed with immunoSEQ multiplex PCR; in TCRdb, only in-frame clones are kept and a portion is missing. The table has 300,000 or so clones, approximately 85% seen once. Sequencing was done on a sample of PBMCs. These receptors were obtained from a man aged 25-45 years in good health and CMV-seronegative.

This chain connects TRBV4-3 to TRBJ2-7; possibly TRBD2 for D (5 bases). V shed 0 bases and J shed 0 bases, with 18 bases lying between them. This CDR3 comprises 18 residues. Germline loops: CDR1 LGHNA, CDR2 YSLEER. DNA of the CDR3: TGCGCCAGCAGCCAAGAAGGGTCGGGAACAGCGAGCTCCTACGAGCAGTACTTC. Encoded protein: CASSQEGSGTASSYEQYF.

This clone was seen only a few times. CDR3 DNA sequence: TGTGCCAGCAGTTACCAAGCCCGGGACAAAGGCGAGCAGTACTTC. It yields the protein CASSYQARDKGEQYF. The chain has TRBV6-5 and TRBJ2-7, with D possibly being TRBD1 (6 bases). The CDR3 is made up of 15 amino acids. V was shortened by 2 bases and J by 6 bases, with 17 bases between the two germline ends. Germline-derived CDR1 and CDR2 are MNHEY and SVGAGI.

This CDR3 reads CASSVLLAGSYNEQFF. The CDR3 DNA follows: TGTGCCAGCAGTGTCCTACTAGCGGGGAGCTACAATGAGCAGTTCTTC. The chain is built from TRBV6-4 and TRBJ2-1; TRBD2 agrees at 10 bases. J lost 3 bases, V lost 4 bases, and 6 bases had no gene match. CDR1 is MRHNA and CDR2 is SNTAGT in the germline V gene. The CDR3 extends over 16 amino acids.

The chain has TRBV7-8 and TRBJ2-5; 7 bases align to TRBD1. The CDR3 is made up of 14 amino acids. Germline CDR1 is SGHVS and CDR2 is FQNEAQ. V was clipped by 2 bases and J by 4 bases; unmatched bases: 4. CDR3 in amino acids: CASSLNRGGETQYF. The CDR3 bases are TGTGCCAGCAGCTTAAACAGGGGCGGAGAGACCCAGTACTTC. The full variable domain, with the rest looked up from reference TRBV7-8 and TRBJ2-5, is GAGVSQSPRYKVAKRGQDVALRCDPISGHVSLFWYQQALGQGPEFLTYFQNEAQLDKSGLPSDRFFAERPEGSVSTLKIQRTQQEDSAVYLCASSLNRGGETQYFGPGTRLLVL.

Written as DNA, the CDR3 is TGTGCCAGCAGCCCTCGGGAGGGAAGCAACTATGGCTACACCTTC. Translated, it gives CASSPREGSNYGYTF. This chain connects TRBV4-2 to TRBJ1-2; D gene unclear. The ends were cut back, 4 bases at V and 2 bases at J, with 14 bases in the middle. The CDR3 is made up of 15 amino acids. Germline CDR1 LGHNA, CDR2 YNFKEQ.

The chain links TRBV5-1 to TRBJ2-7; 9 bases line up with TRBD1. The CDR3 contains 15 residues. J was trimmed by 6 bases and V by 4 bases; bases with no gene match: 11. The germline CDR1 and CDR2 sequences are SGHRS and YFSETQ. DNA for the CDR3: TGCGCCAGCAGCGTGGACCCGGGACAGGGCGTCGAGCAGTACTTC. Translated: CASSVDPGQGVEQYF.

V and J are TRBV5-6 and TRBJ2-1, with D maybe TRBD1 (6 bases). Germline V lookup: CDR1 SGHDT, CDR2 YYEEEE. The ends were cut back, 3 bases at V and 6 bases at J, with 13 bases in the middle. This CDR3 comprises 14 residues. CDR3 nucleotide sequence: TGTGCCAGCAGCTCCGGGACAAGTATCAATGAGCAGTTCTTC. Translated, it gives CASSSGTSINEQFF.

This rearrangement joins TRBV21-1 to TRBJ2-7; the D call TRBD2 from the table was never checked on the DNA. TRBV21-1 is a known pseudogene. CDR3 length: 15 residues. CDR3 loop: CASSKFGGQHYEQYF. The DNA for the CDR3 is TGTGCCAGCAGCAAATTTGGCGGGCAACACTACGAGCAGTACTTC.

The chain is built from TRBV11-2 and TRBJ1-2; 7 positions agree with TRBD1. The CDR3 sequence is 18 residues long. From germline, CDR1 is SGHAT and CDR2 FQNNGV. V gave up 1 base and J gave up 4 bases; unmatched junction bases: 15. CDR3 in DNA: TGTGCCAGCAGCTTAGGTGTGACGGGACAGCCGTTTTTCTATGGCTACACCTTC. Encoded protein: CASSLGVTGQPFFYGYTF.

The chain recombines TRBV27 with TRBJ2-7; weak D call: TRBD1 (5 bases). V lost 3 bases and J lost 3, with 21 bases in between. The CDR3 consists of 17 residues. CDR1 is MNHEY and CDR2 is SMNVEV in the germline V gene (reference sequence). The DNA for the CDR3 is TGTGCCAGCAGTTTGGCCCCTCGCAGGGAAAACCTCTACGAGCAGTACTTC. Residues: CASSLAPRRENLYEQYF.

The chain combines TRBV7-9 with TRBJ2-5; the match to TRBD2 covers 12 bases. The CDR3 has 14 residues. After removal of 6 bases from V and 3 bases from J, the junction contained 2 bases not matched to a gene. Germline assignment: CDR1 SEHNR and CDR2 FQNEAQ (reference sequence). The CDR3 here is CASRRTSGEETQYF. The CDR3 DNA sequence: TGTGCCAGCAGGAGGACTAGCGGGGAAGAGACCCAGTACTTC.

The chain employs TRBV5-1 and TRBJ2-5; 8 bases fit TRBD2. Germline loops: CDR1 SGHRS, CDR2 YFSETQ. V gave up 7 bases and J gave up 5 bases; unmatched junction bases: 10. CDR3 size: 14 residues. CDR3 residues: CASQARGGLETQYF. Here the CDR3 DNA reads TGCGCCAGCCAGGCCCGGGGGGGGCTTGAGACCCAGTACTTC.

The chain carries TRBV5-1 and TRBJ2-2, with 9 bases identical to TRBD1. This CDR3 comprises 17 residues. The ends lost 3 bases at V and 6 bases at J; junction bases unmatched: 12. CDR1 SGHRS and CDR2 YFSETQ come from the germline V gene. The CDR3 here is CASSSLPGQGIAGELFF. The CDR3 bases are TGCGCCAGCAGCTCACTCCCGGGACAGGGAATTGCCGGGGAGCTGTTTTTT.

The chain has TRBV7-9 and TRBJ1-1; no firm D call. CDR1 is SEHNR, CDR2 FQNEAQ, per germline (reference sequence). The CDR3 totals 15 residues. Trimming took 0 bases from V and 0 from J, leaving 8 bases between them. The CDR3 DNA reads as TGTGCCAGCAGCTTAGCGAACAGCATGAACACTGAAGCTTTCTTT. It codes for CASSLANSMNTEAFF. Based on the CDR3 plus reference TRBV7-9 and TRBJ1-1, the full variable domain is DTGVSQNPRHKITKRGQNVTFRCDPISEHNRLYWYRQTLGQGPEFLTYFQNEAQLEKSRLLSDRFSAERPKGSFSTLEIQRTEQGDSAMYLCASSLANSMNTEAFFGQGTRLTVV.

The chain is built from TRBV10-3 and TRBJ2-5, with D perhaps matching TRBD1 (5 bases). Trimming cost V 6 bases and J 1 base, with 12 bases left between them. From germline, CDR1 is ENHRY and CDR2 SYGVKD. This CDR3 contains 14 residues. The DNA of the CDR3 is TGTGCCATCAGCCCCGACAGTGGCCAAGAGACCCAGTACTTC. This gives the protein CAISPDSGQETQYF.

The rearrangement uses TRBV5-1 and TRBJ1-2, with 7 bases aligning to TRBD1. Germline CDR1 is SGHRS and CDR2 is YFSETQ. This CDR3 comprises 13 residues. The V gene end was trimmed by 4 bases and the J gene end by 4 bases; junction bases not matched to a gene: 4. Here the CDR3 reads CASSPWTGYGYTF. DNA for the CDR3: TGCGCCAGCAGCCCATGGACAGGCTATGGCTACACCTTC. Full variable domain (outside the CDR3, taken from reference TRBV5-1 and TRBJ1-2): KAGVTQTPRYLIKTRGQQVTLSCSPISGHRSVSWYQQTPGQGLQFLFEYFSETQRNKGNFPGRFSGRQFSNSRSEMNVSTLELGDSALYLCASSPWTGYGYTFGSGTRLTVV.

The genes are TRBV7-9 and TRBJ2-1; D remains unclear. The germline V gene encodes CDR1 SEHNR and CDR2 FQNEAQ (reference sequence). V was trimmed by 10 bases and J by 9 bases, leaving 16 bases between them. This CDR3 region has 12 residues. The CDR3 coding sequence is TGTGCCAACCTGGCTAGTTCTGGTGAGCAGTTCTTC. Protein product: CANLASSGEQFF. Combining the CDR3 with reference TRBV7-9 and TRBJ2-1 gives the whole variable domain DTGVSQNPRHKITKRGQNVTFRCDPISEHNRLYWYRQTLGQGPEFLTYFQNEAQLEKSRLLSDRFSAERPKGSFSTLEIQRTEQGDSAMYLCANLASSGEQFFGPGTRLTVL.

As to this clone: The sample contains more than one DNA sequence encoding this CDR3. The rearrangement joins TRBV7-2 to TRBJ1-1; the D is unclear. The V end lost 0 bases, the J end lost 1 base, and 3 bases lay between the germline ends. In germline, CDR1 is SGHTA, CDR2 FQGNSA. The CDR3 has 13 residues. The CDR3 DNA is TGTGCCAGCAGCTTAGCGAGGAACACTGAAGCTTTCTTT. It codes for CASSLARNTEAFF.

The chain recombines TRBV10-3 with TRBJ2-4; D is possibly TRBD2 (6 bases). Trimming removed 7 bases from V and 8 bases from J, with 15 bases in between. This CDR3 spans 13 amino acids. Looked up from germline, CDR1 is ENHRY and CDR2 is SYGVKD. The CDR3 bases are TGTGCCATCAAATCAGGGCCGGGAGACATTCAGTACTTC. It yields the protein CAIKSGPGDIQYF.